This note documents a single TCR beta chain sequence. The J segment lost 5 bases and the V segment lost 3 bases, leaving 0 bases of the junction unmatched. The CDR3 has 15 amino acids. From germline, CDR1 is SEHNR and CDR2 FQNEAQ (reference sequence). TCRdb's table, derived via immunoSEQ multiplex PCR, lists solely in-frame clones and lacks some. The table shows around 32,000 clones, with roughly nine tenths occurring only once. The data derive from a study of OX40 agonist ivuxolimab in advanced cancers. This chain uses TRBV7-9 with TRBJ2-3, with TRBD2 identical over 15 bases. Specimen: CD4+ or CD8+ T cells sorted from blood, collected in a trial of the OX40 agonist ivuxolimab. The receptor comes from an adult with an advanced solid tumor such as melanoma, head and neck, liver or kidney cancer. DNA of the CDR3: TGTGCCAGCAGCTTGGGACTAGCGGGGGGAGATACGCAGTATTTT. Protein sequence: CASSLGLAGGDTQYF.